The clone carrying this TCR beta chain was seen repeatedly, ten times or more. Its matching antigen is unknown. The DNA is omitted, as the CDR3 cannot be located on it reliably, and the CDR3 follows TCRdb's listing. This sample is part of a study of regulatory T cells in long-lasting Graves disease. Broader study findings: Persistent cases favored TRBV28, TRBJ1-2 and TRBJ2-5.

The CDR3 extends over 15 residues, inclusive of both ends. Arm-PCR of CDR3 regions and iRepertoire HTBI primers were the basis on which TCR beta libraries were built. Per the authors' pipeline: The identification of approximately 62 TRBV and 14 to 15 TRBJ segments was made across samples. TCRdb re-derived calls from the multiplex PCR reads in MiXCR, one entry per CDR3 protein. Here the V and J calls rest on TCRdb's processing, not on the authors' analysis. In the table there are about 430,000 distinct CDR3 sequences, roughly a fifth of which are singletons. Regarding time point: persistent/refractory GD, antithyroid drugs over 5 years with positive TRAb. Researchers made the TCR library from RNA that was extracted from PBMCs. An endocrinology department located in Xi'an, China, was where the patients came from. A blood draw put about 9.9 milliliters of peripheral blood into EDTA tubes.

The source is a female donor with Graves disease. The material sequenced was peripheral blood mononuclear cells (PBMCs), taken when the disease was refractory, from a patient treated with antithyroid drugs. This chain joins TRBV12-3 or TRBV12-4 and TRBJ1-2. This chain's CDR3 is CASSTSSYSNYGYTF.